Described below is a single T cell receptor beta chain sequence and its context. CD45RA-negative memory and CD45RA+ naive subsets were split from the CD4+ cells. These data are taken from a study of shared clonotypes between healthy human individuals. Authors' methods: Owing to the provision of junction-only sequences devoid of quality scores by immunoSEQ, filtering differed. The data were produced by immunoSEQ multiplex PCR, yet TCRdb's version contains in-frame clones alone and is incomplete. The D gene and trimming were derived from the DNA, and the V and J assignments and clone size from that table. The sample has some 2 million clones, 90% to 95% seen once. The clonotype was recovered from a man aged 18 to 30 in good health. Material for sequencing was naive CD4+ T cells sorted from blood. The sample's subset: CD45RA+ positively selected.

DNA of the CDR3: TGCGCCAGCAGCCAAGCCATTGCCGGGACAGGGGGCCTCGGGGAGCTGTTTTTT. It specifies CASSQAIAGTGGLGELFF. This chain connects TRBV4-1 to TRBJ2-2; 12 bases are a match to TRBD1. Germline CDR1 and CDR2: MGHRA and YSYEKL. J lost 7 bases, V lost 1 base, and 10 bases had no gene match. CDR3 size: 18 residues.